This T cell receptor (beta chain) was sequenced for a study of cytomegalovirus exposure and HLA in healthy donors. Study-level points and caveats: Presence/absence analyses treated sequencing depth as roughly uniform across donors. Some 150 TCR beta chains were listed as cytomegalovirus-associated. The analysis excluded some indistinguishable V segments, including TRBV6-2 and TRBV6-3. Productive status was seen about 90% or about 30% of the time for most TCR beta V segments in an earlier analysis.

The CDR3 has 11 amino acids. Germline V CDR1 and CDR2: MGHDK, SYGVNS. The germline V and J ends were trimmed by 8 bases and 9 bases, with 11 bases remaining between them. Vbeta (60) and Jbeta (13) primers were used in the PCR. This table comes from immunoSEQ multiplex PCR, and its TCRdb copy is limited to in-frame clones, with some not included. Seen here are over 110,000 clones, around four fifths observed once, and the top ten hold roughly 9.9%. Worth noting for this clone: What it binds is not known.

The clonotype originates from a woman aged 55-69 years in good health and CMV-seropositive. Material for sequencing was PBMCs. This sequence joins TRBV25-1 and TRBJ2-1; possible D gene TRBD2, 6 bases. The DNA of the CDR3 is TGTGCCAGCGGACGGGAGTTTGAGCAGTTCTTC. As protein: CASGREFEQFF.